This T cell receptor beta chain was identified in a study of tumor-infiltrating lymphocytes in primary liver carcinoma. With a constant-region primer, TCR beta cDNA was made from about 0.5 ug of total RNA. Library construction for TCR beta comprised three nested multiplex PCR rounds performed with slightly modified ARM-PCR. TRBV1-TRBV30 forward primers paired with a C-beta reverse primer drove the first two PCR rounds, about 10 cycles each. TCRdb processed the multiplex PCR reads anew with MiXCR; each CDR3 protein has one entry. The sample holds around 25,000 distinct CDR3 sequences, roughly 80% seen once. Overall study findings and caveats: Tumor region pairs overlapped more than did tumor-adjacent and tumor-blood pairs.

This clonotype was observed a single time. Antigen unknown. The junction departs from germline at one end; a sequencing error may be responsible. Germline CDR1 is MDHEN and CDR2 is SYDVKM. CDR3 length: 13 residues. Both RNA and DNA were isolated together from about 20-30 mg of bulk tissue that had not been sorted. This clonotype was obtained from a man in his forties with primary liver carcinoma and hepatitis B virus infection. Specimen: liver tumor tissue from sampling region 3. Subset here: tumor region T3, left-lateral pole. This chain connects TRBV28 to TRBJ2-1, with D perhaps being TRBD1 or TRBD2 (5 bases each). The CDR3 nucleotides read TGTGCCAGCAGCGACGAGAGGGGAGATGAGCAGTCCTTC. It encodes CASSDERGDEQSF.